These 25 T cell receptor beta chains originate from one sample sequenced in a study of PD-1 blockade in classical Hodgkin lymphoma. TCRdb's table, derived via immunoSEQ multiplex PCR, lists solely in-frame clones and lacks some. The sample holds 80,000 to 95,000 clones, under 85% seen once. Documented time point: cycle 4 day 1 (C4D1), after more than 5 weeks of nivolumab. Every single patient, without exception, relapsed after autologous stem cell transplantation, and brentuximab vedotin exposure varied. Sequencing used peripheral blood mononuclear cells (PBMCs), obtained before the fourth cycle of nivolumab. These receptors were obtained from a human donor with classical Hodgkin lymphoma.

V gene TRBV6-5 combines with J gene TRBJ2-7; weak D call: TRBD2 (6 bases). CDR3 length equals 15 residues. Trimming took 7 bases from V and 6 from J, leaving 22 bases between them. Per germline, CDR1 MNHEY and CDR2 SVGAGI. The CDR3 DNA reads TGTGCCAGCAAGGCTTCGGGACTGGCGACGGGCGAGCAGTACTTC. Protein: CASKASGLATGEQYF.

This clone was detected only once. The rearrangement links TRBV5-6 to TRBJ2-5; D is unclear. The CDR3 has 14 amino acids. CDR1 is SGHDT, CDR2 YYEEEE, per germline. The V and J ends lost 2 bases and 7 bases respectively, with 15 bases between them. The CDR3 protein is CASSLPGRAATQYF. The CDR3 DNA follows: TGTGCCAGCAGCTTACCCGGACGGGCTGCGACCCAGTACTTC.

This clone was seen a handful of times. The CDR3 region is CASRLAGETQYF. The CDR3 DNA reads TGTGCCAGCAGACTGGCGGGAGAGACCCAGTACTTC. The chain couples TRBV7-2 to TRBJ2-5, with D perhaps TRBD2 (5 bases). The CDR3 contains 12 residues. The V end was cut by 6 bases, the J end by 4 bases, with 9 bases between. Germline V CDR1 and CDR2: SGHTA, FQGNSA. Based on the CDR3 plus reference TRBV7-2 and TRBJ2-5, the full variable domain is GAGVSQSPSNKVTEKGKDVELRCDPISGHTALYWYRQSLGQGLEFLIYFQGNSAPDKSGLPSDRFSAERTGGSVSTLTIQRTQQEDSAVYLCASRLAGETQYFGPGTRLLVL.

The genes are TRBV11-2 and TRBJ2-5; D not certain. Germline V lookup: CDR1 SGHAT, CDR2 FQNNGV. Trimming pared 1 base from V and 3 bases from J, leaving 18 bases between. This CDR3 spans 17 amino acids. CDR3 amino acids: CASSLGRRVGMEETQYF. CDR3 in DNA: TGTGCCAGCAGCTTAGGTCGTCGGGTCGGTATGGAAGAGACCCAGTACTTC.

The chain joins TRBV27 to TRBJ2-1, with 8 bases lining up with TRBD2. With V trimmed by 2 bases and J by 5 bases, 8 bases remained unmatched. Germline V CDR1 and CDR2: MNHEY, SMNVEV (reference sequence). The CDR3 runs to 16 residues. CDR3 sequence: CASSLIPSGSHNEQFF. The CDR3 coding sequence is TGTGCCAGCAGTTTAATCCCCAGCGGGAGTCACAATGAGCAGTTCTTC.

The chain combines TRBV4-1 with TRBJ2-1; 7 bases align to TRBD2. In germline, CDR1 is MGHRA, CDR2 YSYEKL. CDR3 length: 15 amino acids. Losses at the gene ends were 0 bases for V and 7 bases for J; bases not matched to a gene: 6. CDR3 sequence reads: CASSQDPGGTNEQFF. CDR3 sequence (DNA): TGCGCCAGCAGCCAAGACCCCGGGGGGACTAATGAGCAGTTCTTC.

This chain uses TRBV5-1 with TRBJ2-7; 8 bases match TRBD2. CDR3 length equals 13 residues. The V gene end was trimmed by 4 bases and the J gene end by 4 bases; junction bases not matched to a gene: 4. CDR1 SGHRS and CDR2 YFSETQ come from the germline V gene. CDR3 bases: TGCGCCAGCAGCCCAGGGACTAGGTACGAGCAGTACTTC. Amino acid sequence: CASSPGTRYEQYF.

The CDR3 coding sequence is TGTGCCAGCAGCTTCCTCGACAGGATGGATGGCTACACCTTC. Translation: CASSFLDRMDGYTF. V usage is TRBV13 and J usage is TRBJ1-2; D may be TRBD1 (6 bases). The germline V and J ends were trimmed by 3 bases and 6 bases, with 14 bases remaining between them. Germline CDR1 is PRHDT and CDR2 is FYEKMQ (reference sequence). There are 14 residues in the CDR3.

The rearrangement uses TRBV6-1 and TRBJ2-7; 7 bases are shared with TRBD2. CDR1 is MNHNS, CDR2 SASEGT, per germline. The ends lost 4 bases at V and 3 bases at J; junction bases unmatched: 12. The CDR3 totals 16 residues. CDR3 in DNA: TGTGCCAGCAGTGGCTCCGCGGGGGAGCGGGTCTACGAGCAGTACTTC. It codes for CASSGSAGERVYEQYF.

This sequence joins TRBV7-8 and TRBJ2-3, with a tentative D call TRBD1 (6 bases). Germline lookup yields CDR1 SGHVS and CDR2 FQNEAQ. The CDR3 has 16 residues. V shed 0 bases and J shed 4 bases, with 14 bases lying between them. CDR3 bases: TGTGCCAGCAGCTTAGCGCCGGCAGGGGTTCCAGATACGCAGTATTTT. The encoded protein is CASSLAPAGVPDTQYF.

V and J are TRBV7-8 and TRBJ2-3; tentatively, D is TRBD1 (5 bases). The germline CDR1 and CDR2 sequences are SGHVS and FQNEAQ. V dropped 2 bases and J dropped 3 bases, with 12 bases sitting between them. The CDR3 has 15 amino acids. The CDR3 reads CASSLIQGRTDTQYF. The CDR3 nucleotides read TGTGCCAGCAGCTTAATCCAGGGAAGGACAGATACGCAGTATTTT.

The chain couples TRBV30 to TRBJ2-3; 8 bases align to TRBD1. Germline V gives CDR1 GTSNPN, CDR2 SVGIG (reference sequence). CDR3 length: 15 amino acids. Losses at the gene ends were 2 bases for V and 4 bases for J; bases not matched to a gene: 8. The CDR3 DNA is TGTGCCTGGAGTAGATCAGGGGGCCGCGCAGATACGCAGTATTTT. Translation gives CAWSRSGGRADTQYF.

V gene TRBV18 combines with J gene TRBJ2-7; 8 positions match TRBD1. The J segment lost 7 bases and the V segment lost 3 bases, leaving 17 bases of the junction unmatched. This CDR3 spans 17 amino acids. Germline CDR1 reads KGHSH; CDR2 reads LQKENI. CDR3 DNA sequence: TGTGCCAGCTCACCTGGGACAGGACCTAATTTACTGCCTGAGCAGTACTTC. It yields the protein CASSPGTGPNLLPEQYF.

This chain connects TRBV11-2 to TRBJ2-7; 8 bases map to TRBD2. CDR3 length: 15 residues. Germline CDR1 reads SGHAT; CDR2 reads FQNNGV. The V gene end was trimmed by 5 bases and the J gene end by 2 bases; junction bases not matched to a gene: 8. CDR3 DNA sequence: TGTGCCAGCAGCACAATCCGTAGCGGGGCCTACGAGCAGTACTTC. Amino acid sequence: CASSTIRSGAYEQYF.

The chain couples TRBV30 to TRBJ2-5; possible D gene TRBD2, 6 bases. The CDR3 sequence is 15 residues long. Trimming pared 0 bases from V and 5 bases from J, leaving 16 bases between. Per germline, CDR1 GTSNPN and CDR2 SVGIG (reference sequence). The chain's CDR3 is CAWSVGRGSWETQYF. The CDR3 DNA is TGTGCCTGGAGTGTAGGGCGGGGTTCCTGGGAGACCCAGTACTTC.

The rearrangement uses TRBV13 and TRBJ2-7, with 8 bases identical to TRBD1. V lost 3 bases to trimming and J lost 4 bases; unmatched junction nucleotides: 8. Germline CDR1 and CDR2: PRHDT and FYEKMQ (reference sequence). This CDR3 has 15 residues. The CDR3 region has the DNA TGTGCCAGCAGCTTGGCGGCAGGGGGCGCATACGAGCAGTACTTC. It encodes CASSLAAGGAYEQYF.

The chain links TRBV4-2 to TRBJ2-1; 7 bases fit TRBD1. The length of the CDR3 is 14 residues. The germline V gene has CDR1 LGHNA and CDR2 YNFKEQ. V lost 2 bases, J lost 6 bases, and 4 bases stayed unmatched. CDR3 sequence reads: CASSQQTGVNEQFF. The CDR3 DNA reads TGTGCCAGCAGCCAACAAACAGGGGTCAATGAGCAGTTCTTC.

The chain combines TRBV6-1 with TRBJ2-4; D is possibly TRBD1 (5 bases). The V end was cut by 2 bases, the J end by 14 bases, with 13 bases between. The CDR3 contains 12 residues. Germline V gives CDR1 MNHNS, CDR2 SASEGT. CDR3 protein: CASSESAQVKYF. The CDR3 nucleotides are TGTGCCAGCAGTGAATCGGCACAGGTAAAGTACTTC.

This chain connects TRBV7-9 to TRBJ2-5; no firm D call. V lost 3 bases and J lost 5, with 7 bases in between. This CDR3 region has 12 residues. Looked up from germline, CDR1 is SEHNR and CDR2 is FQNEAQ (reference sequence). The CDR3, as DNA: TGTGCCAGCAGCTTCCTTCAGGAGACCCAGTACTTC. This encodes CASSFLQETQYF.

This CDR3 reads CASSLGQGNYGYTF. The CDR3 bases are TGTGCCAGCAGCTTAGGGCAGGGGAACTATGGCTACACCTTC. The chain carries TRBV7-2 and TRBJ1-2, with D maybe TRBD1 (6 bases). This CDR3 is built from 14 residues. V shed 1 base and J shed 2 bases, with 8 bases lying between them. In germline, CDR1 is SGHTA, CDR2 FQGNSA.

As to this clone: It is unclear where the CDR3 begins or ends on the DNA, so no DNA is shown, and the CDR3 is as TCRdb lists it. The gene calls are TRBV27 and TRBJ2-7; the DNA was not compared with TRBD2, the D call given in the table. Per germline, CDR1 MNHEY and CDR2 SMNVEV (reference sequence). The CDR3 comprises 15 residues, both ends counted. This CDR3 reads CASSSSTSGLYEQYF.

The V gene is TRBV7-3, the J gene TRBJ1-1, with D possibly TRBD1 on 6 matching bases. CDR3 length equals 13 residues. Germline V gene sequence: CDR1 SGHTA, CDR2 FQGTGA. The V and J ends lost 5 bases and 2 bases respectively, with 9 bases between them. The CDR3 reads CASSEQGNTEAFF. The CDR3 region has the DNA TGTGCCAGCAGCGAACAGGGAAACACTGAAGCTTTCTTT.

This chain joins TRBV28 and TRBJ2-5, with D possibly TRBD1 on 6 matching bases. With 2 bases removed from V and 2 bases from J, the gap between germline ends came to 12 bases. Germline CDR1 MDHEN, CDR2 SYDVKM. The CDR3 loop spans 15 amino acids. CDR3: CASSLGGSQQETQYF. CDR3 in DNA: TGTGCCAGCAGTTTAGGGGGCAGTCAGCAAGAGACCCAGTACTTC.

The chain has TRBV7-2 and TRBJ2-2, with 7 bases lining up with TRBD2. Germline CDR1 reads SGHTA; CDR2 reads FQGNSA. The CDR3 runs to 15 residues. The junction had 4 bases not matched to a gene; V was cut back by 5 bases and J by 1 base. In DNA, the CDR3 is TGTGCCAGCAGCCCTAGCGGAGGGAACACCGGGGAGCTGTTTTTT. Protein: CASSPSGGNTGELFF.

This rearrangement joins TRBV5-1 to TRBJ2-2; 8 positions match TRBD2. This CDR3 has 15 amino acids. Losses at the gene ends were 0 bases for V and 6 bases for J; bases not matched to a gene: 4. Germline-derived CDR1 and CDR2 are SGHRS and YFSETQ. This CDR3 reads CASSLDGRAAGELFF. In DNA, the CDR3 is TGCGCCAGCAGCTTGGACGGGAGGGCCGCCGGGGAGCTGTTTTTT.